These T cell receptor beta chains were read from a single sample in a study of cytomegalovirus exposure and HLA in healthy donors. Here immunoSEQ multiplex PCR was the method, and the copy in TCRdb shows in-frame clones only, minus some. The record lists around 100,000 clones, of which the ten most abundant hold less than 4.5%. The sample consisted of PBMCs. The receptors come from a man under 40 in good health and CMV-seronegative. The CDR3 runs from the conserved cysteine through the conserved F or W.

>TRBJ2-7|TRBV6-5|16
CASSYSIWAGLYEQYF
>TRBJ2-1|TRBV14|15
CASSQGRGSYNEQFF
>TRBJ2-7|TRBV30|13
CAWSVQGSHEQYF
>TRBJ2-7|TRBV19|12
CASSIDNYEQYF
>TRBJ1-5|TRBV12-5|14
CASALGQANQPQHF
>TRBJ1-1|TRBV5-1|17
CASSLRSLYGGNTEAFF
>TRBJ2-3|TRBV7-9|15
CASSPGTGGEVQQYF
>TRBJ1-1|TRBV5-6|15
CASSFPGTGGTEAFF
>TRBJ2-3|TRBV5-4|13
CASSLEGADTQYF
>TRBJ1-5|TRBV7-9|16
CASSPFGQGSNQPQHF
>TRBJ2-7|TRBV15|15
CATSRDRQVSYEQYF
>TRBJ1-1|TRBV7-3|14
CASSRGQGNTEAFF
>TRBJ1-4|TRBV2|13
CASSGDSREKLFF
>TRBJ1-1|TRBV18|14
CASSPSTGGIEAFF
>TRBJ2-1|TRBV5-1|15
CASTRRGSSYNEQFF
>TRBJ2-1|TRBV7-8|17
CASSLVPAGQGINEQFF
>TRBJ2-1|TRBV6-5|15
CASSLLAGPYNEQFF
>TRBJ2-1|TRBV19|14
CASKEAGGYNEQFF